What follows are 18 T cell receptor beta chains derived from one specimen sequenced in a study of T cell responses to AZD1222 COVID-19 vaccine. The data were produced by immunoSEQ multiplex PCR, yet TCRdb's version contains in-frame clones alone and is incomplete. The sample carries 200,000 or so clones, roughly 91% recorded once. Specimen: peripheral blood, collected on day 0 of MenACWY control vaccination. The origin of the receptors is an adult in good health.

The chain links TRBV7-2 to TRBJ2-5; D gene uncertain. The CDR3 extends over 16 amino acids. The ends were cut back, 1 base at V and 1 base at J, with 13 bases in the middle. Germline V gene data show CDR1 as SGHTA and CDR2 as FQGNSA. The CDR3 sequence: CASSLGPPTTQETQYF. CDR3 in DNA: TGTGCCAGCAGCTTAGGGCCCCCTACAACCCAAGAGACCCAGTACTTC.

CDR3 in DNA: TGTGCCAGTAGTACTACATTAGAGGGGCGCAGGGCGCAGTATTTT. Its translation is CASSTTLEGRRAQYF. The V and J genes are TRBV19 and TRBJ2-3, with D tentatively TRBD1 or TRBD2 (5 bases each). The germline gives CDR1 LNHDA, CDR2 SQIVND (reference sequence). Trimming took 4 bases from V and 10 from J, leaving 21 bases between them. This CDR3 contains 15 residues. The full variable domain, completed using reference TRBV19 and TRBJ2-3, is DGGITQSPKYLFRKEGQNVTLSCEQNLNHDAMYWYRQDPGQGLRLIYYSQIVNDFQKGDIAEGYSVSREKKESFPLTVTSAQKNPTAFYLCASSTTLEGRRAQYFGPGTRLTVL.

J is TRBJ2-3 and V is TRBV9; D is undetermined. V was clipped by 4 bases and J by 0 bases, with 9 bases between them. This CDR3 is 14 amino acids long. Per the germline V gene, CDR1 is SGDLS and CDR2 is YYNGEE. CDR3 DNA: TGTGCCAGCAGCCCCATGCTGAGCACAGATACGCAGTATTTT. As protein: CASSPMLSTDTQYF.

The chain uses TRBV15 and TRBJ1-1; the D is unclear. Germline values: CDR1 LNHNV, CDR2 YYDKDF (reference sequence). CDR3 size: 13 residues. Trimming stripped 0 bases from V and 7 bases from J, with 9 bases between. The CDR3, as DNA: TGTGCCACCAGCAGAGATAGACGAGATGAAGCTTTCTTT. It specifies CATSRDRRDEAFF. The full variable domain, in which reference TRBV15 and TRBJ1-1 provide the parts outside the CDR3, is DAMVIQNPRYQVTQFGKPVTLSCSQTLNHNVMYWYQQKSSQAPKLLFHYYDKDFNNEADTPDNFQSRRPNTSFCFLDIRSPGLGDTAMYLCATSRDRRDEAFFGQGTRLTVV.

The chain uses TRBV18 and TRBJ1-2; D is ambiguous. Deletions cut 3 bases from V and 5 bases from J, with 13 bases between. There are 14 residues in the CDR3. The germline V gene encodes CDR1 KGHSH and CDR2 LQKENI. The DNA of the CDR3 is TGTGCCAGCTCACCCGACCTCGGAGGATATGGCTACACCTTC. Amino acids: CASSPDLGGYGYTF.

This clone was picked up one time. The J gene is TRBJ2-2, the V gene TRBV5-4; TRBD2 matches at 9 bases. The CDR3 consists of 18 residues. V lost 1 base, J lost 2 bases, and 9 bases stayed unmatched. Germline-derived CDR1 and CDR2 are SGHNT and YYREEE (reference sequence). As DNA, the CDR3 is TGTGCCAGCAGCTTGATTGAACTAGCGGGTTTAAACACCGGGGAGCTGTTTTTT. It encodes CASSLIELAGLNTGELFF. The variable domain in full, with the rest retrieved from reference TRBV5-4 and TRBJ2-2, is ETGVTQSPTHLIKTRGQQVTLRCSSQSGHNTVSWYQQALGQGPQFIFQYYREEENGRGNFPPRFSGLQFPNYSSELNVNALELDDSALYLCASSLIELAGLNTGELFFGEGSRLTVL.

J is TRBJ2-4 and V is TRBV12-3 or TRBV12-4; 9 positions match TRBD1. The CDR3 contains 11 residues. The trim removed 3 bases at V and 13 bases at J, leaving 1 base unmatched. The CDR3 sequence: CASSFGQGQYF. CDR3 nucleotide sequence: TGTGCCAGCAGTTTTGGACAGGGGCAGTACTTC.

J is TRBJ2-4 and V is TRBV11-1; TRBD1 aligns across 9 bases. The germline V gene encodes CDR1 SGHAT and CDR2 FQDESV (reference sequence). J gave up 5 bases and V 1 base, and 6 bases lay outside the gene matches. The CDR3 sequence is 16 residues long. Written as DNA, the CDR3 is TGTGCCAGCAGCTTAGGGTTGGGACAGGGACAAAACATTCAGTACTTC. This sequence encodes CASSLGLGQGQNIQYF.

This chain links TRBV7-9 with TRBJ2-6; D possibly matches TRBD1 or TRBD2 (5 bases each). Trimming removed 4 bases from V and 2 bases from J, with 15 bases in between. The germline gives CDR1 SEHNR, CDR2 FQNEAQ (reference sequence). The CDR3 is made up of 17 amino acids. The CDR3 here is CASSSQVRGPGANVLTF. As DNA, the CDR3 is TGTGCCAGCAGCTCCCAAGTTAGGGGACCTGGGGCCAACGTCCTGACTTTC.

This chain joins TRBV2 and TRBJ2-2; D gene ambiguous. The V and J ends lost 1 base and 5 bases respectively, with 8 bases between them. Germline V gene sequence: CDR1 SNHLY, CDR2 FYNNEI. The CDR3 extends over 14 amino acids. As DNA, the CDR3 is TGTGCCAGCAGTGAAGGGGCTTGGACCGGGGAGCTGTTTTTT. This codes for CASSEGAWTGELFF.

The chain's CDR3 is CASSLQGLSGREQYF. DNA for the CDR3: TGTGCCAGCAGCCTCCAGGGGTTGAGCGGCCGGGAGCAGTACTTC. This chain connects TRBV9 to TRBJ2-7, with D possibly TRBD1 on 6 matching bases. This CDR3 contains 15 residues. CDR1 and CDR2 (germline): SGDLS, YYNGEE. Trimming shortened V by 4 bases and J by 7 bases, and 21 bases separated the two germline ends.

This clone occurred once. The gene calls are TRBV6-5 and TRBJ1-5; D possibly corresponds to TRBD1 (5 bases). Trimming took 4 bases from V and 3 from J, leaving 13 bases between them. The V gene's germline CDR1 is MNHEY and CDR2 SVGAGI. The CDR3 has 15 amino acids. The CDR3 DNA sequence: TGTGCCAGCAGTTCCGTTGGGGGTTTCAATCAGCCCCAGCATTTT. Amino acid sequence: CASSSVGGFNQPQHF.

J is TRBJ1-5 and V is TRBV19, with D perhaps TRBD1 (6 bases). CDR3 size: 14 residues. The V end was cut by 4 bases, the J end by 4 bases, with 11 bases between. Germline-derived CDR1 and CDR2 are LNHDA and SQIVND (reference sequence). The CDR3 coding sequence is TGTGCCAGTAGTAACGACAGGAATAATCAGCCCCAGCATTTT. Translating gives CASSNDRNNQPQHF.

The chain is built from TRBV28 and TRBJ2-3; 8 bases fit TRBD2. V shed 6 bases, J shed 2 bases, and the junction held 7 bases outside the gene matches. The CDR3 runs 15 residues. Germline V gene data show CDR1 as MDHEN and CDR2 as SYDVKM. This CDR3 is CASRGGGLDTDTQYF. For the CDR3, the DNA is TGTGCCAGCAGGGGAGGGGGACTAGACACAGATACGCAGTATTTT. Full variable domain (outside the CDR3, taken from reference TRBV28 and TRBJ2-3): DVKVTQSSRYLVKRTGEKVFLECVQDMDHENMFWYRQDPGLGLRLIYFSYDVKMKEKGDIPEGYSVSREKKERFSLILESASTNQTSMYLCASRGGGLDTDTQYFGPGTRLTVL.

The chain is built from TRBV5-6 and TRBJ2-5; D is undetermined. CDR1 is SGHDT, CDR2 YYEEEE, per germline. The length of the CDR3 is 14 residues. Trimming took off 0 bases at V and 5 bases at J, with 11 bases between the two ends. The CDR3 coding sequence is TGTGCCAGCAGCTTGGGGGTGTTCAGGGAGACCCAGTACTTC. Amino acid sequence: CASSLGVFRETQYF. The full variable domain, in which reference TRBV5-6 and TRBJ2-5 provide the parts outside the CDR3, is DAGVTQSPTHLIKTRGQQVTLRCSPKSGHDTVSWYQQALGQGPQFIFQYYEEEERQRGNFPDRFSGHQFPNYSSELNVNALLLGDSALYLCASSLGVFRETQYFGPGTRLLVL.

This clone has a single count. The chain links TRBV30 to TRBJ2-2; D is uncertain. The CDR3 is 16 residues long. With 3 bases removed from V and 0 bases from J, the gap between germline ends came to 14 bases. CDR1 GTSNPN and CDR2 SVGIG come from the germline V gene (reference sequence). CDR3: CAWSFRLSANTGELFF. CDR3 sequence (DNA): TGTGCCTGGAGCTTTCGACTTTCCGCGAACACCGGGGAGCTGTTTTTT.

The chain employs TRBV30 and TRBJ2-5; TRBD1 might be the D (5 bases). This CDR3 is 15 amino acids long. V lost 1 base to trimming and J lost 5 bases, with 17 bases between them. Germline V gene sequence: CDR1 GTSNPN, CDR2 SVGIG (reference sequence). In DNA, the CDR3 is TGTGCCTGGAGTGCCGTACGGCAGGGAAGCGAGACCCAGTACTTC. Its protein product is CAWSAVRQGSETQYF.

The chain has TRBV3-1 (or the pseudogene TRBV3-2) and TRBJ1-1; D uncertain. The germline V and J ends were trimmed by 4 bases and 4 bases, with 13 bases remaining between them. This CDR3 comprises 14 residues. Germline assignment: CDR1 LGHDT and CDR2 YNNKEL (reference sequence). This CDR3 reads CASSLLMGSTEAFF. The DNA of the CDR3 is TGTGCCAGCAGCCTTCTCATGGGGTCCACTGAAGCTTTCTTT.